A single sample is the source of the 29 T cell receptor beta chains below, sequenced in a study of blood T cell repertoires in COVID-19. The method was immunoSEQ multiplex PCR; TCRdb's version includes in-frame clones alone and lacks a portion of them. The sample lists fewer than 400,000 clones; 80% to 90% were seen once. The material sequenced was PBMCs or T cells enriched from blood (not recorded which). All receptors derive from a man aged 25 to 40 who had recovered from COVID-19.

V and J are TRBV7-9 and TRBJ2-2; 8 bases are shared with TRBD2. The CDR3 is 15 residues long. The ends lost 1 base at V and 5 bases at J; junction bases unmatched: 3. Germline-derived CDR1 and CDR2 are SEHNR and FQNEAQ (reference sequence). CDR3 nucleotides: TGTGCCAGCAGCTTAGTACTAGCGGAGACCGGGGAGCTGTTTTTT. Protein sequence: CASSLVLAETGELFF.

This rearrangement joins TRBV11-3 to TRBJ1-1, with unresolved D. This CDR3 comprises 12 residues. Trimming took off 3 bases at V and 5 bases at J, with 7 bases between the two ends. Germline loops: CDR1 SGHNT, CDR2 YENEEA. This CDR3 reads CASSLRKTEAFF. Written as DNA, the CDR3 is TGTGCCAGCAGCTTGAGGAAAACTGAAGCTTTCTTT.

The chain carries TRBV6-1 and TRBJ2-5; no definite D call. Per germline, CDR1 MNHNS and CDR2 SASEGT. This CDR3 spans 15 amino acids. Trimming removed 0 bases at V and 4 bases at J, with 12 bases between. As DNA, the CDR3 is TGTGCCAGCAGTGAAGCGTATAGAAGAATAGAGACCCAGTACTTC. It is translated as CASSEAYRRIETQYF.

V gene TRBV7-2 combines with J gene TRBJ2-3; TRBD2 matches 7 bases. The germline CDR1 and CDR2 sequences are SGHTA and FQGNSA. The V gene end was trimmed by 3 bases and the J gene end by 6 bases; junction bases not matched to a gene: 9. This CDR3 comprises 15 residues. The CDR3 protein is CASSFRGDRGDTQYF. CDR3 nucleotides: TGTGCCAGCAGCTTCCGGGGGGACCGGGGGGATACGCAGTATTTT.

CDR3 protein: CASSSALGTSSYEQYF. The DNA for the CDR3 is TGTGCCAGCAGCTCCGCCCTAGGGACTAGTTCCTACGAGCAGTACTTC. The rearrangement uses TRBV7-9 and TRBJ2-7, with 8 bases aligning to TRBD2. CDR3 length: 16 residues. Germline CDR1 reads SEHNR; CDR2 reads FQNEAQ (reference sequence). V lost 4 bases, J lost 1 base, and 9 bases stayed unmatched.

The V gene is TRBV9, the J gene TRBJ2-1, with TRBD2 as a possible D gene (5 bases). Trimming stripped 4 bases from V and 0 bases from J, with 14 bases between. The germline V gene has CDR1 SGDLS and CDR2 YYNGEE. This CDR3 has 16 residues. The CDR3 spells CASSPRRRVSYNEQFF. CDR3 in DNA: TGTGCCAGCAGCCCCCGGCGGCGGGTCTCCTACAATGAGCAGTTCTTC.

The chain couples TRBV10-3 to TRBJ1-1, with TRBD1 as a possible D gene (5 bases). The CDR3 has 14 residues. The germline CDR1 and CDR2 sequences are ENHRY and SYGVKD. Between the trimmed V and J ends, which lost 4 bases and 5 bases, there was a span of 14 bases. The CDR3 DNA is TGTGCCATCAGTGCTAACCCAGGGAGGACTGAAGCTTTCTTT. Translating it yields CAISANPGRTEAFF.

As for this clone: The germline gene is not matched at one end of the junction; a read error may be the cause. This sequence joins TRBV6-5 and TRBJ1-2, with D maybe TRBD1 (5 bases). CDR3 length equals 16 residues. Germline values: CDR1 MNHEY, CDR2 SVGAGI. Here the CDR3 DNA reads TGTGCCAGTAGTTACGCCAGGGTACCCGCTAACTATGGCTACACCTTC. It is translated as CASSYARVPANYGYTF.

DNA for the CDR3: TGTGCCAGCACCCCAAGGTCAGGGGGCTATTCCTACAATGAGCAGTTCTTC. Residues: CASTPRSGGYSYNEQFF. This chain connects TRBV14 to TRBJ2-1; 8 bases fit TRBD1. J was trimmed by 1 base and V by 7 bases; bases with no gene match: 12. The CDR3 is 17 residues long. Per the germline V gene, CDR1 is SGHDN and CDR2 is FVKESK.

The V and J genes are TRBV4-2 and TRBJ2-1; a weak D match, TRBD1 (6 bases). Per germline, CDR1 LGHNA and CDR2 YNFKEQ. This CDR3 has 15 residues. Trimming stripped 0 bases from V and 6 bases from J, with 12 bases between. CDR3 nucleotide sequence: TGTGCCAGCAGCCAAGATGGGATAGGGGGCAATGAGCAGTTCTTC. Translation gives CASSQDGIGGNEQFF.

The CDR3: CASSFRDQGYEQYF. CDR3 nucleotide sequence: TGTGCCAGCAGCTTTAGAGACCAGGGGTACGAGCAGTACTTC. This chain joins TRBV7-2 and TRBJ2-7, with a tentative D call TRBD1 (6 bases). The CDR3 length is 14 residues. Trimming stripped 3 bases from V and 4 bases from J, with 13 bases between. Germline CDR1 reads SGHTA; CDR2 reads FQGNSA.

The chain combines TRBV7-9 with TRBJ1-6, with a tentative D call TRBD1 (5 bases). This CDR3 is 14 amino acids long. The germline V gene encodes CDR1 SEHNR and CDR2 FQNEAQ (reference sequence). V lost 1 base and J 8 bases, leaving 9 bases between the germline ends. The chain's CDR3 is CASSLGGDDSPLHF. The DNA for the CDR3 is TGTGCCAGCAGCTTAGGGGGCGATGATTCACCCCTCCACTTT.

CDR3 DNA sequence: TGTGCCAGCAGCCAAGTTGAGCAGACCCAGTACTTC. Its translation: CASSQVEQTQYF. J is TRBJ2-5 and V is TRBV3-1 (or the pseudogene TRBV3-2); D gene unclear. The length of the CDR3 is 12 residues. Germline CDR1 reads LGHDT; CDR2 reads YNNKEL (reference sequence). Trimming left V 1 base short and J 6 bases short, with 6 bases between.

The CDR3 bases are TGTGCCAGCAGTGACCCGGGACAGGGCCCCAGCTCCTACGAGCAGTACTTC. It specifies CASSDPGQGPSSYEQYF. The J gene is TRBJ2-7, the V gene TRBV2; 9 nucleotides line up with TRBD1. The CDR3 loop spans 17 amino acids. The V and J ends lost 3 bases and 0 bases, in that order; junction bases with no gene match: 9. CDR1 and CDR2 from the germline V gene are SNHLY and FYNNEI.

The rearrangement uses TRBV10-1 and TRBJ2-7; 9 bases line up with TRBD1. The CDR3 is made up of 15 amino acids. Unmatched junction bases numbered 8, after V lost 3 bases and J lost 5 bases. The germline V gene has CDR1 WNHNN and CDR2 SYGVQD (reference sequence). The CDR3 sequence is CASSEPRGQGDEQYF. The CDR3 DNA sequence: TGCGCCAGCAGTGAACCTCGGGGACAGGGAGACGAGCAGTACTTC.

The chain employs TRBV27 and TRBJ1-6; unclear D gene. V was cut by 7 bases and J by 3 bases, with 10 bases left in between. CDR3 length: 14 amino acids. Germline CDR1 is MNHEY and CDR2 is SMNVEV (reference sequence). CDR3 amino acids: CASTLGRYNSPLHF. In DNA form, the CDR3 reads TGTGCCAGCACCTTGGGCCGCTATAATTCACCCCTCCACTTT.

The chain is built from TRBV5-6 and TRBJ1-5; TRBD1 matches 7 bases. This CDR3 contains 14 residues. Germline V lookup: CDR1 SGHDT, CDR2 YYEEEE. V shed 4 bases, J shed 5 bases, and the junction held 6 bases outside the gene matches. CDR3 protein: CASSTQGMYQPQHF. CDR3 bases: TGTGCCAGCAGCACACAGGGGATGTATCAGCCCCAGCATTTT. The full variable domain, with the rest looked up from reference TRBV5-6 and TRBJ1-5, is DAGVTQSPTHLIKTRGQQVTLRCSPKSGHDTVSWYQQALGQGPQFIFQYYEEEERQRGNFPDRFSGHQFPNYSSELNVNALLLGDSALYLCASSTQGMYQPQHFGDGTRLSIL.

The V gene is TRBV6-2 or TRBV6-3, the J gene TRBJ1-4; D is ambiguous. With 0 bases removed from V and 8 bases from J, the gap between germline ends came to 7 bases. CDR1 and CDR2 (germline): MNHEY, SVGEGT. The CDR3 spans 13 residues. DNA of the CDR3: TGTGCCAGCAGTTACTCGCGGGAGGAAAAACTGTTTTTT. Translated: CASSYSREEKLFF.

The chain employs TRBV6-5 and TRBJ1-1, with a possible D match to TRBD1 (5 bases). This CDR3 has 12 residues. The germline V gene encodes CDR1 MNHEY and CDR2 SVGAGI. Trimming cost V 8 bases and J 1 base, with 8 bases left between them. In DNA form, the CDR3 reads TGTGCCAGCGGGGCAGGGAACACTGAAGCTTTCTTT. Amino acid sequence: CASGAGNTEAFF.

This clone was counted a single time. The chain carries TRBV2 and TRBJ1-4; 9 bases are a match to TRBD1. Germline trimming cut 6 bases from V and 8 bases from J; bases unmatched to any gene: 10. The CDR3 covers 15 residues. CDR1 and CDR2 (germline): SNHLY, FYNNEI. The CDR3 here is CASSASGTGKEKLFF. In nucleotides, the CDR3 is TGTGCCAGCAGCGCATCCGGGACAGGGAAGGAAAAACTGTTTTTT.

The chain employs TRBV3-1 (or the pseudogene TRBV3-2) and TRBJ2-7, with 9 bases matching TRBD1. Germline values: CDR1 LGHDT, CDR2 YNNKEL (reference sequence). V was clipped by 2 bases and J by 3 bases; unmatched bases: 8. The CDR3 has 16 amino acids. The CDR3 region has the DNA TGTGCCAGCAGCCAAACCCCCGGGACAGGGTTCTACGAGCAGTACTTC. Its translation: CASSQTPGTGFYEQYF.

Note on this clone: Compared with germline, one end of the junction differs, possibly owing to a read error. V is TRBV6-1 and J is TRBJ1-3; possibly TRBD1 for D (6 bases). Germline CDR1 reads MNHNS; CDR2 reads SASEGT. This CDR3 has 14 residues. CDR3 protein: CASSEGTSGNTIYF. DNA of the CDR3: TGTGCCAGCAGCGAAGGGACAAGCGGAAACACCATATATTTT.

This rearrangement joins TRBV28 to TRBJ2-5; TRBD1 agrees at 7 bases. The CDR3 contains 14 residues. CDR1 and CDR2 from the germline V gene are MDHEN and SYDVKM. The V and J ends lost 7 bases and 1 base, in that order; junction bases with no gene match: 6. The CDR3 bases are TGTGCCAGCACTCCCGGGACAGCCCAAGAGACCCAGTACTTC. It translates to CASTPGTAQETQYF.

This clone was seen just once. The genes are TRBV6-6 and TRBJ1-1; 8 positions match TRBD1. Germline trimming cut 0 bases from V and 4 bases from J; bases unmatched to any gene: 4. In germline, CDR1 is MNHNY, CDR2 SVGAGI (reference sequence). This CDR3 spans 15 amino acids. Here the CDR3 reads CASSYSGQGGTEAFF. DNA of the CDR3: TGTGCCAGCAGTTACTCCGGACAGGGCGGCACTGAAGCTTTCTTT.

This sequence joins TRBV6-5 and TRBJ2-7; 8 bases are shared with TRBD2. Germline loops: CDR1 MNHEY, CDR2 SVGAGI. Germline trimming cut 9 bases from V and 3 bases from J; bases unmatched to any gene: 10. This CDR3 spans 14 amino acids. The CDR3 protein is CASREGQVGYEQYF. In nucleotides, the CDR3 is TGTGCCAGTCGGGAGGGACAAGTAGGCTACGAGCAGTACTTC.

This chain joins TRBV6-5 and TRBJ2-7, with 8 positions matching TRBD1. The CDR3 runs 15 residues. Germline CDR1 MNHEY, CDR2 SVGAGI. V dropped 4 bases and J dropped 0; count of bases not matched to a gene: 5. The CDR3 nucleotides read TGTGCCAGCAGTTCCGGACAGGGATCCTCCTACGAGCAGTACTTC. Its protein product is CASSSGQGSSYEQYF.

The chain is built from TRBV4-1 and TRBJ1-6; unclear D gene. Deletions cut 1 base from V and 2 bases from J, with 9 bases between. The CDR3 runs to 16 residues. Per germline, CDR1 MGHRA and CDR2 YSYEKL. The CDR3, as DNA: TGCGCCAGCAGCCAAGTCCTGGGCCCCTATAATTCACCCCTCCACTTT. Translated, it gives CASSQVLGPYNSPLHF.

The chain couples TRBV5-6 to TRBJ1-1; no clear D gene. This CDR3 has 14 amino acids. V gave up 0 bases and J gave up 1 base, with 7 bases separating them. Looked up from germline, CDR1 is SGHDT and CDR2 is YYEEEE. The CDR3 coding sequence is TGTGCCAGCAGCTTGGTTTCGGGGAACACTGAAGCTTTCTTT. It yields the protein CASSLVSGNTEAFF.

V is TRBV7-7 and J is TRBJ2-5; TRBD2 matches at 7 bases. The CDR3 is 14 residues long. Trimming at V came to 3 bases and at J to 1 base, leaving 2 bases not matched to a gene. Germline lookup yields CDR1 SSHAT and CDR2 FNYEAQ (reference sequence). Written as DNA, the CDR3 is TGTGCCAGCAGCTTTGGCGGGAGCCAAGAGACCCAGTACTTC. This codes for CASSFGGSQETQYF.